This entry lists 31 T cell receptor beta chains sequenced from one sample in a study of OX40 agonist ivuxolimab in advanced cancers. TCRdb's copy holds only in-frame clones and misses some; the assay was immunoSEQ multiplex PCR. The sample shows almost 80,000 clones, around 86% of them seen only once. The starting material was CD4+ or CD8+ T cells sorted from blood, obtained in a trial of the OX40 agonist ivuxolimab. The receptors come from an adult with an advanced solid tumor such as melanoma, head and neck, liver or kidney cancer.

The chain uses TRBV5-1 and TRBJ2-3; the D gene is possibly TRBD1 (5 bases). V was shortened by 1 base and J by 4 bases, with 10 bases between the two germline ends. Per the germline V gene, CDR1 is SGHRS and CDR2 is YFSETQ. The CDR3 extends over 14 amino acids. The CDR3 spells CASSLQGQSDTQYF. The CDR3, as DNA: TGCGCCAGCAGCTTGCAGGGCCAATCAGATACGCAGTATTTT.

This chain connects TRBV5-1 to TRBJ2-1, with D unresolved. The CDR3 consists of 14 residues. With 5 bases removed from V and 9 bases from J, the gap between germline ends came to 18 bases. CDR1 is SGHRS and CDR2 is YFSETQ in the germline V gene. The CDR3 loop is CASSLDSQATEQFF. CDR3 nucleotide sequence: TGCGCCAGCAGTCTTGACTCTCAAGCAACTGAGCAGTTCTTC.

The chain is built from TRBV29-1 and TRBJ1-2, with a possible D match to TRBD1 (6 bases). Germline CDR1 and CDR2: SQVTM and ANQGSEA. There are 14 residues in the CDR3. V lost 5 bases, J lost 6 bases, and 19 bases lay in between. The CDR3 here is CSVLPFSRTDGYTF. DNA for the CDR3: TGCAGCGTTCTCCCATTTTCTCGGACAGATGGCTACACCTTC.

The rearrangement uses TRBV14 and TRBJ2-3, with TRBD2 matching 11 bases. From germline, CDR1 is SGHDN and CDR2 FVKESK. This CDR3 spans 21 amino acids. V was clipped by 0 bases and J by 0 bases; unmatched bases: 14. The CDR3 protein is CASSQDYSGRVPRPSTDTQYF. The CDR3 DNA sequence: TGTGCCAGCAGCCAAGATTATAGCGGGAGGGTGCCTCGCCCCAGCACAGATACGCAGTATTTT.

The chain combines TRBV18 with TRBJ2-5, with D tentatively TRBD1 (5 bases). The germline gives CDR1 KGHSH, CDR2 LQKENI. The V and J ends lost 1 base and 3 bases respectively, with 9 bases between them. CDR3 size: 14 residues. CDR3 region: CASSPQGRKETQYF. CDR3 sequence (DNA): TGTGCCAGCTCACCACAGGGGCGCAAAGAGACCCAGTACTTC.

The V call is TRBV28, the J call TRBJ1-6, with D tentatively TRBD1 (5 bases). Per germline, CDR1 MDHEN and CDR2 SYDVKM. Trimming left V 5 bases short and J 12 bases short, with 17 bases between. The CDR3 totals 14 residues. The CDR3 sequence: CASSLGTGGVPLHF. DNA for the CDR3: TGTGCCAGCAGTCTTGGGACGGGCGGGGTACCCCTCCACTTT.

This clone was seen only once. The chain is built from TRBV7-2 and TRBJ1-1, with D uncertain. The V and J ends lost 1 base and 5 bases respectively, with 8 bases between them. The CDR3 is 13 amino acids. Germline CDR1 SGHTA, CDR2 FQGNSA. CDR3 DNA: TGTGCCAGCAGCTTAGTGGTTGATACTGAAGCTTTCTTT. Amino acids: CASSLVVDTEAFF.

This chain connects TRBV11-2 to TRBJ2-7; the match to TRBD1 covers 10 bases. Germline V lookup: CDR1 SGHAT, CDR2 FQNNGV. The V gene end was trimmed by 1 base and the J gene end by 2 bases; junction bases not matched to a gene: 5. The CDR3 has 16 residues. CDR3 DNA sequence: TGTGCCAGCAGCTTAGCCAGGACAGGGGGAGCCTACGAGCAGTACTTC. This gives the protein CASSLARTGGAYEQYF.

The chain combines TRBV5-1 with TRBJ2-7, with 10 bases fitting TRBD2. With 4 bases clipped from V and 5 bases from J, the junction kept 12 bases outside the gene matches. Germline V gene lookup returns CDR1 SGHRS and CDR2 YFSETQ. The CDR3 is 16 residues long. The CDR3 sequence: CASSVGRSSGSDEQYF. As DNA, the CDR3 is TGCGCCAGCAGCGTAGGGCGATCTAGCGGGAGCGACGAGCAGTACTTC. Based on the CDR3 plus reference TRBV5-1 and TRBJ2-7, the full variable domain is KAGVTQTPRYLIKTRGQQVTLSCSPISGHRSVSWYQQTPGQGLQFLFEYFSETQRNKGNFPGRFSGRQFSNSRSEMNVSTLELGDSALYLCASSVGRSSGSDEQYFGPGTRLTVT.

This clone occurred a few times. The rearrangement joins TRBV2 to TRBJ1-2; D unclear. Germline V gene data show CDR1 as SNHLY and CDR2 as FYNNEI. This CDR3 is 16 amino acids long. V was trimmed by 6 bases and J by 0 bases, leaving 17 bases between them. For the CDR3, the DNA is TGTGCCAGCAGGGACCTTTACATGTCAGCTAACTATGGCTACACCTTC. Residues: CASRDLYMSANYGYTF.

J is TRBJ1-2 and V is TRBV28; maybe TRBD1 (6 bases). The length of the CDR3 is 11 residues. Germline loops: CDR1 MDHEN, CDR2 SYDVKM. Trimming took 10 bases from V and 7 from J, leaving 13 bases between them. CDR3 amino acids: CAISTGGGYTF. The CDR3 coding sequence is TGTGCCATCTCGACAGGCGGTGGCTACACCTTC.

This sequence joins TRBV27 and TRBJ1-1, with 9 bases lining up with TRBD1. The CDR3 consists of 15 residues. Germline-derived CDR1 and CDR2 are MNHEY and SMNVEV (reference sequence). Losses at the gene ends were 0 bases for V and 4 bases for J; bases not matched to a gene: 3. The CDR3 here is CASSLSQTGGTEAFF. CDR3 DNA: TGTGCCAGCAGTTTATCGCAGACAGGGGGCACTGAAGCTTTCTTT.

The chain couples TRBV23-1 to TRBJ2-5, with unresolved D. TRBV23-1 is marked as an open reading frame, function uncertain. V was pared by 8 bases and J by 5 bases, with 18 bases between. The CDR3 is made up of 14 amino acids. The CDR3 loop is CASDKGRDGETQYF. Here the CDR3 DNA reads TGCGCCAGCGATAAGGGTAGGGATGGTGAGACCCAGTACTTC.

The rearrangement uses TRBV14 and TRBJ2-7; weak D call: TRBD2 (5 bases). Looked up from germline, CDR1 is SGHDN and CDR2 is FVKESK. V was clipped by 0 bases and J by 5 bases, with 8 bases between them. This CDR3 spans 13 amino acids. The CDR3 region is CASSQDPRDEQYF. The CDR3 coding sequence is TGTGCCAGCAGCCAAGACCCGAGGGACGAGCAGTACTTC. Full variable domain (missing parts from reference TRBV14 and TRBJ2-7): EAGVTQFPSHSVIEKGQTVTLRCDPISGHDNLYWYRRVMGKEIKFLLHFVKESKQDESGMPNNRFLAERTGGTYSTLKVQPAELEDSGVYFCASSQDPRDEQYFGPGTRLTVT.

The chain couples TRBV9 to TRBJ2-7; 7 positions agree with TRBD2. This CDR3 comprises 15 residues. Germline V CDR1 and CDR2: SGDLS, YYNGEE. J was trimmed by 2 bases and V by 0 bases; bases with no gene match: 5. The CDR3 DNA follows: TGTGCCAGCAGCGTAGGGGGGGGAGCTACCTACGAGCAGTACTTC. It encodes CASSVGGGATYEQYF.

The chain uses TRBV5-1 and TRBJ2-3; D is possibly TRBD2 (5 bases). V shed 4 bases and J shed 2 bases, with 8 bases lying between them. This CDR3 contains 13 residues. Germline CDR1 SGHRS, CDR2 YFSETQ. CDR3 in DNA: TGCGCCAGCAGCCCGGGGTCCACAGATACGCAGTATTTT. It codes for CASSPGSTDTQYF.

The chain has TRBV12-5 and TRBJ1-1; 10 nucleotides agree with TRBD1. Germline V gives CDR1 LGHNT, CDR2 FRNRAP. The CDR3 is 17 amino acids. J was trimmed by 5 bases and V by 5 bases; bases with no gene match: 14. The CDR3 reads CASGAPPGTGVRTEAFF. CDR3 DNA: TGTGCTAGTGGTGCACCTCCAGGGACAGGGGTTCGTACTGAAGCTTTCTTT.

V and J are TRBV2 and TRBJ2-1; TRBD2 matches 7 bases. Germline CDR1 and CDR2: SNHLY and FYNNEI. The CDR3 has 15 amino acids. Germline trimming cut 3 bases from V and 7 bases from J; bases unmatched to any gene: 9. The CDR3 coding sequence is TGTGCCAGCAGTGATTTTTCATCAGCGGGGAATGAGCAGTTCTTC. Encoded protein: CASSDFSSAGNEQFF. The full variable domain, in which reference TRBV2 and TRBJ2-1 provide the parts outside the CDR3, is EPEVTQTPSHQVTQMGQEVILRCVPISNHLYFYWYRQILGQKVEFLVSFYNNEISEKSEIFDDQFSVERPDGSNFTLKIRSTKLEDSAMYFCASSDFSSAGNEQFFGPGTRLTVL.

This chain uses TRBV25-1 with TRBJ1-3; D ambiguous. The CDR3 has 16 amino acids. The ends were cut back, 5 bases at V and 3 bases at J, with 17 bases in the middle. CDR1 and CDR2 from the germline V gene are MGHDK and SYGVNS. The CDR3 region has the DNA TGTGCCAGCAGTTCAACACTGCGGTGGGGTGGAAACACCATATATTTT. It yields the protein CASSSTLRWGGNTIYF.

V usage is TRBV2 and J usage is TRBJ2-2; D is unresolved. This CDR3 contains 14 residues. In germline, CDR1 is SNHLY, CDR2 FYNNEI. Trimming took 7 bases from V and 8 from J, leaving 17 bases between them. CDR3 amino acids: CASTATYVTGELFF. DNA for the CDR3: TGTGCCAGCACTGCGACTTATGTTACGGGGGAGCTGTTTTTT.

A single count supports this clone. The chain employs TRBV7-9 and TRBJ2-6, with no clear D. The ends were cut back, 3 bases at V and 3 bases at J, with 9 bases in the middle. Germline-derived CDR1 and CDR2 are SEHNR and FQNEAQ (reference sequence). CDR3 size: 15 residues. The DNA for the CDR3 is TGTGCCAGCAGCTTTCGGGCGGATGGGGCCAACGTCCTGACTTTC. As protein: CASSFRADGANVLTF.

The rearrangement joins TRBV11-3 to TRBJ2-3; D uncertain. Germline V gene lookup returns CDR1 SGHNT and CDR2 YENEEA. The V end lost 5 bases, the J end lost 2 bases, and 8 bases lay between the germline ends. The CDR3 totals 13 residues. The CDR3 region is CASSLRSTDTQYF. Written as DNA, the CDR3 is TGTGCCAGCAGCCTACGATCCACAGATACGCAGTATTTT. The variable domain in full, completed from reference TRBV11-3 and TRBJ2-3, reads EAGVVQSPRYKIIEKKQPVAFWCNPISGHNTLYWYLQNLGQGPELLIRYENEEAVDDSQLPKDRFSAERLKGVDSTLKIQPAELGDSAVYLCASSLRSTDTQYFGPGTRLTVL.

The CDR3 bases are TGTGCCAGCAGCTTAGCGGGGGCGGTTACCCAGTACTTC. Amino acid sequence: CASSLAGAVTQYF. The chain uses TRBV7-2 and TRBJ2-5; TRBD1 might be the D (6 bases). CDR1 SGHTA and CDR2 FQGNSA come from the germline V gene. The ends were cut back, 0 bases at V and 8 bases at J, with 10 bases in the middle. The CDR3 is 13 residues long.

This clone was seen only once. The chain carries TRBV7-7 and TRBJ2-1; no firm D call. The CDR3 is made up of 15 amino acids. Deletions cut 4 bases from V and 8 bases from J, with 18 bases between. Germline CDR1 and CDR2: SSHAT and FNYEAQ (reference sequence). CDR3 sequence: CASSSRQVSIDEQFF. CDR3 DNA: TGTGCCAGCAGCTCCCGTCAAGTTAGTATCGATGAGCAGTTCTTC.

This CDR3 reads CASSSRQGITEAFF. For the CDR3, the DNA is TGTGCCAGCAGCAGCCGACAGGGAATCACTGAAGCTTTCTTT. The V gene is TRBV6-6, the J gene TRBJ1-1, with TRBD1 matching 7 bases. Germline CDR1 reads MNHNY; CDR2 reads SVGAGI (reference sequence). This CDR3 has 14 residues. The junction had 8 bases not matched to a gene; V was cut back by 6 bases and J by 4 bases.

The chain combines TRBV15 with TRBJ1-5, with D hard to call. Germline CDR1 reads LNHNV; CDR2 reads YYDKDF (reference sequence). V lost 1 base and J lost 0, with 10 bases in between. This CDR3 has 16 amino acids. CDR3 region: CATSRGDTYSNQPQHF. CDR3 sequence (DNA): TGTGCCACCAGCAGAGGAGACACCTATAGCAATCAGCCCCAGCATTTT.

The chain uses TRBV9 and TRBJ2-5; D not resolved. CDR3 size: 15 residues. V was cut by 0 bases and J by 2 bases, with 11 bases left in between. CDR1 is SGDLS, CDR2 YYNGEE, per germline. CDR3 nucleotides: TGTGCCAGCAGCGTAGGAGGAGCCGCTCAAGAGACCCAGTACTTC. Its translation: CASSVGGAAQETQYF. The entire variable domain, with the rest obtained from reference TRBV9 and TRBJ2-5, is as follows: DSGVTQTPKHLITATGQRVTLRCSPRSGDLSVYWYQQSLDQGLQFLIQYYNGEERAKGNILERFSAQQFPDLHSELNLSSLELGDSALYFCASSVGGAAQETQYFGPGTRLLVL.

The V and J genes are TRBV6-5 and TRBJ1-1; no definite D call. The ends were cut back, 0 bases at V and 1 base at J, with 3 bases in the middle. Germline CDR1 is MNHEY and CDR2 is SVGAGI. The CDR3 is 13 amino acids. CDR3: CASSYSSNTEAFF. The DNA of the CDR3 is TGTGCCAGCAGTTACTCGTCGAACACTGAAGCTTTCTTT.

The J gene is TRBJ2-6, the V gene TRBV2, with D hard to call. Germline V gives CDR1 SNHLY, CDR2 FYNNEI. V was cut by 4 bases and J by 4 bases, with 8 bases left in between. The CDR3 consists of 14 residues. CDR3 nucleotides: TGTGCCAGCAGTGTGGAACCCGGGGCCAACGTCCTGACTTTC. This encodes CASSVEPGANVLTF.

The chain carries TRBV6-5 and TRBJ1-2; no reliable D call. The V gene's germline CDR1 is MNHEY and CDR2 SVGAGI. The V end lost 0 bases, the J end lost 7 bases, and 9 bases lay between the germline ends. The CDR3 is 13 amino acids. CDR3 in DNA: TGTGCCAGCAGTTACTCGATACTCAGTGGCTACACCTTC. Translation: CASSYSILSGYTF.

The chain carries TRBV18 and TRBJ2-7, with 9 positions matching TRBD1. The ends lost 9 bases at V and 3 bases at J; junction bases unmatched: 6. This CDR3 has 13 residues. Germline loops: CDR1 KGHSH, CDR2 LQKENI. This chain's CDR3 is CASQGQGNYEQYF. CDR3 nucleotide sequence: TGTGCCAGTCAGGGACAGGGTAACTACGAGCAGTACTTC.